This is a list of T cell receptor beta chains from one sample in a study of graft-versus-host responses after intestinal transplantation. Their antigen targets remain unknown. TCRdb keeps only in-frame clones here, not all; method: immunoSEQ multiplex PCR. The sample has about 110,000 clones; over 80% are singletons. Source: unstimulated CD4+ T cells sorted from spleen or lymph node cells, taken before transplant. Receptors were obtained from a human donor who was the organ donor for an intestinal transplant. CDR3s include the opening cysteine and the closing phenylalanine or tryptophan. Fields, in order: V gene, clone size, J gene, D gene, CDR3 protein, CDR3 DNA. D genes are given only for firm matches. Where a row states a size, it is once, few, many or the class of an expanded clone; other rows omit it.

TRBV6-5	-	TRBJ1-2	-	CASSYSGIEGSAF	TGTGCCAGCAGTTACTCGGGGATCGAGGGGTCCGCCTTC
TRBV5-1	-	TRBJ2-1	TRBD1	CASSFDRVREQFF	TGCGCCAGCAGCTTCGACAGGGTCCGCGAGCAGTTCTTC
TRBV7-7	-	TRBJ2-5	-	CASSLGRKKETQYF	TGTGCCAGCAGCTTGGGTCGGAAAAAAGAGACCCAGTACTTC
TRBV9	-	TRBJ2-3	-	CASSVGLVKADTQYF	TGTGCCAGCAGCGTAGGACTAGTTAAGGCAGATACGCAGTATTTT
TRBV27	-	TRBJ1-1	-	CASSSLGVNTEAFF	TGTGCCAGCAGTTCATTGGGAGTGAACACTGAAGCTTTCTTT
TRBV10-3	-	TRBJ1-1	-	CAISEGTEAFF	TGTGCCATCAGTGAGGGCACTGAAGCTTTCTTT
TRBV9	-	TRBJ1-2	-	CASSAPPSRGYTF	TGTGCCAGCAGCGCCCCACCATCCCGGGGCTACACCTTC
TRBV7-2	-	TRBJ2-7	-	CASSDRSPMIYEQYF	TGTGCCAGCAGTGACCGAAGCCCTATGATCTACGAGCAGTACTTC
TRBV29-1	-	TRBJ2-7	TRBD2	CSVENPGLAGGVYEQYF	TGCAGCGTGGAAAACCCGGGACTAGCGGGAGGGGTCTACGAGCAGTACTTC
TRBV7-9	-	TRBJ2-7	TRBD1	CASSLGTGGFGTGSYEQYF	TGTGCCAGCAGCTTAGGCACAGGGGGCTTCGGGACTGGTTCCTACGAGCAGTACTTC
TRBV7-9	-	TRBJ2-7	-	CASSQELLYEQYF	TGTGCCAGCAGCCAGGAACTCCTTTACGAGCAGTACTTC
TRBV7-9	-	TRBJ1-2	-	CASSLALGGYGYTF	TGTGCCAGCAGCTTAGCGCTTGGGGGGTATGGCTACACCTTC
TRBV11-2	-	TRBJ1-4	TRBD1	CASSRGQIYATNEKLFF	TGTGCCAGCAGCCGGGGACAGATTTATGCAACTAATGAAAAACTGTTTTTT
TRBV28	-	TRBJ2-3	TRBD2	CASSRDYAGDTQYF	TGTGCCAGCAGTCGGGACTACGCGGGGGATACGCAGTATTTT
TRBV29-1	once	TRBJ2-1	TRBD2	CSAATSQAYSYNEQFF	TGCAGCGCCGCGACTAGCCAAGCATACTCCTACAATGAGCAGTTCTTC
TRBV19	few	TRBJ1-1	TRBD1	CASRNGQGNTEAFF	TGTGCCAGTAGAAACGGACAGGGAAACACTGAAGCTTTCTTT
TRBV16	-	TRBJ1-5	TRBD1	CASSQSRTGARNQPQHF	TGTGCCAGCAGCCAATCTAGGACAGGGGCTCGCAATCAGCCCCAGCATTTT
TRBV7-6	-	TRBJ2-5	TRBD1	CASSPGTGGSETQYF	TGTGCCAGCAGCCCCGGGACAGGGGGCTCGGAGACCCAGTACTTC
TRBV28	-	TRBJ2-1	TRBD2	CASSPPEGRELYNEQFF	TGTGCCAGCAGTCCTCCCGAGGGGCGGGAGCTTTACAATGAGCAGTTCTTC
TRBV6-4	-	TRBJ2-2	-	CARTDSTGPASGELFF	TGTGCCAGAACCGACTCTACCGGCCCCGCATCGGGGGAGCTGTTTTTT
TRBV11-2	-	TRBJ2-1	-	CASSLYTNNEQFF	TGTGCCAGCAGCTTATACACCAACAATGAGCAGTTCTTC
TRBV7-9	-	TRBJ2-2	-	CASRKTSGSGTGELFF	TGTGCCAGCAGAAAAACGTCCGGGTCGGGCACCGGGGAGCTGTTTTTT
TRBV6-6	-	TRBJ1-1	-	CASSYSRGAPNTEAFF	TGTGCCAGCAGTTACTCGAGGGGGGCCCCGAACACTGAAGCTTTCTTT
TRBV11-2	-	TRBJ1-2	-	CADSPGPRGGYTF	TGTGCCGACAGCCCGGGACCCCGGGGAGGCTACACCTTC
TRBV6-1	-	TRBJ1-5	-	CASNQGNNQPQHF	TGTGCCAGCAATCAAGGAAACAATCAGCCCCAGCATTTT
TRBV7-2	-	TRBJ2-2	-	CASSFRSQVTTGELFF	TGTGCCAGCAGCTTCCGCAGCCAAGTTACTACCGGGGAGCTGTTTTTT
TRBV7-9	-	TRBJ2-5	-	CASSRNRGDLGETQYF	TGTGCCAGCAGCCGAAACCGCGGGGACTTGGGAGAGACCCAGTACTTC
TRBV2	-	TRBJ1-1	-	CASSLTGVGTEAFF	TGTGCCAGCAGTCTAACGGGGGTAGGGACTGAAGCTTTCTTT
TRBV27	once	TRBJ2-1	-	CASSLSLGNEQFF	TGTGCCAGCAGTTTATCGTTGGGGAATGAGCAGTTCTTC
TRBV13	-	TRBJ1-2	TRBD1	CASSPGTGGYGYTF	TGTGCCAGCAGCCCCGGGACAGGGGGGTATGGCTACACCTTC
TRBV27	-	TRBJ1-4	-	CASSLKRKATNEKLFF	TGTGCCAGCAGTTTAAAGAGGAAAGCAACTAATGAAAAACTGTTTTTT
TRBV7-2	-	TRBJ1-2	-	CASSLERGYGYTF	TGTGCCAGCAGCTTAGAACGAGGCTATGGCTACACCTTC
TRBV5-1	once	TRBJ2-3	TRBD1	CASSRGQGRDTQYF	TGCGCCAGCAGCCGGGGACAGGGGAGAGATACGCAGTATTTT